Only a few counts were recorded for the clone carrying this T cell receptor beta chain. Its target is unknown. From the RACE reads, TCRdb called clonotypes with MiXCR, one entry per CDR3 protein. The sample holds about 180,000 distinct CDR3 sequences; about 31% are singletons and the top ten take less than 3.5%. This sample stems from a study of human T cells and chemical hapten exposure. This CDR3 has 14 amino acids. CDR1 is SGHTA and CDR2 is FQGNSA in the germline V gene. The germline V and J ends were trimmed by 9 bases and 1 base, with 15 bases remaining between them. Time point reported: pre-sensitization, week 0. Treatment specified: therapeutic diphenylcyclopropenone sensitization with weekly scalp DPC. The study, taken as a whole, reports: Expanded TCRs made up significantly more big CDR3 similarity clusters than controls did.

This chain joins TRBV7-2 and TRBJ1-1, with no clear D. The clonotype was recovered from a woman aged 25 to 39 with alopecia areata. Some clones in this sample may be carry-over from other donors' samples. The sample was whole blood, taken in connection with sensitization to the hapten diphenylcyclopropenone (DPC). The CDR3 loop is CASRVVAGNTEAFF. The DNA of the CDR3 is TGTGCCAGTAGAGTAGTCGCAGGGAACACTGAAGCTTTCTTT.